The source of this T cell receptor (beta chain) is a study of blood T cells in healthy people across ages. This clonotype appeared a few times. Sample-barcoded 5' priming and a J-beta primer mix drove a second PCR of 7 to 11 cycles. Each CDR3 protein is one row after TCRdb ran MiXCR on the 5' RACE reads. Altogether 1.4 million to 1.5 million distinct CDR3 sequences are present, around 42% being singletons, with the ten largest covering 7.9%. Germline lookup yields CDR1 DFQATT and CDR2 SNEGSKA (reference sequence). The CDR3 is 13 residues long. V was trimmed by 3 bases and J by 6 bases, leaving 11 bases between them.

Sequenced: blood. This clonotype was sampled from a young woman in good health. J is TRBJ1-4 and V is TRBV20-1; the D gene is possibly TRBD1 (6 bases). Here the CDR3 DNA reads TGCAGTGCTAGGGGGGGCACCTATGAAAAACTGTTTTTT. It yields the protein CSARGGTYEKLFF.